Presented here are 27 T cell receptor beta chains from one specimen sequenced in a study of blood T cell repertoires in COVID-19 (TCRdb year 2020). Library preparation was by the immunoSEQ multiplex PCR assay. What TCRdb holds here is the immuneACCESS table cut down to in-frame rearrangements. Part of the clones is not present; checked against another copy, under half of the missing clones reflect an unresolved V gene, and the others are unexplained. Present in this sample are 330,000 or so clones, approximately 84% of which were seen just once. 2.5% to 3% of the sample goes to the ten largest clones. Sequenced material: PBMCs or T cells enriched from blood (not recorded which). The receptor set was obtained from a young woman who had recovered from COVID-19.

This chain connects TRBV29-1 to TRBJ2-7; no reliable D call. In germline, CDR1 is SQVTM, CDR2 ANQGSEA. The length of the CDR3 is 11 residues. V was cut by 6 bases and J by 0 bases, with 6 bases left in between. Written as DNA, the CDR3 is TGCAGCGTGGTGAGCTCCTACGAGCAGTACTTC. Its protein is CSVVSSYEQYF.

The rearrangement uses TRBV6-5 and TRBJ1-1; D is possibly TRBD1 (6 bases). Germline CDR1 reads MNHEY; CDR2 reads SVGAGI. The CDR3 is 15 residues long. Trimming left V 0 bases short and J 2 bases short, with 10 bases between. The chain's CDR3 is CASSYSSGVNTEAFF. The CDR3 DNA sequence: TGTGCCAGCAGTTACTCTTCAGGGGTTAACACTGAAGCTTTCTTT.

This chain links TRBV7-9 with TRBJ2-5; TRBD1 agrees at 8 bases. J lost 2 bases, V lost 3 bases, and 2 bases had no gene match. Per the germline V gene, CDR1 is SEHNR and CDR2 is FQNEAQ (reference sequence). The CDR3 is 14 amino acids. The CDR3 reads CASSFTGGQETQYF. The CDR3 DNA sequence: TGTGCCAGCAGCTTTACAGGGGGACAAGAGACCCAGTACTTC. The full variable domain, in which reference TRBV7-9 and TRBJ2-5 provide the parts outside the CDR3, is DTGVSQNPRHKITKRGQNVTFRCDPISEHNRLYWYRQTLGQGPEFLTYFQNEAQLEKSRLLSDRFSAERPKGSFSTLEIQRTEQGDSAMYLCASSFTGGQETQYFGPGTRLLVL.

This sequence joins TRBV19 and TRBJ2-3; 8 bases are a match to TRBD1. This CDR3 comprises 14 residues. Germline V lookup: CDR1 LNHDA, CDR2 SQIVND (reference sequence). V gave up 7 bases and J gave up 4 bases; unmatched junction bases: 7. CDR3 sequence reads: CASNKQGVADTQYF. The CDR3 region has the DNA TGTGCCAGTAATAAACAGGGGGTAGCAGATACGCAGTATTTT. Full variable domain (outside the CDR3, taken from reference TRBV19 and TRBJ2-3): DGGITQSPKYLFRKEGQNVTLSCEQNLNHDAMYWYRQDPGQGLRLIYYSQIVNDFQKGDIAEGYSVSREKKESFPLTVTSAQKNPTAFYLCASNKQGVADTQYFGPGTRLTVL.

The V call is TRBV30, the J call TRBJ2-3; TRBD1 aligns across 8 bases. The CDR3 is 13 amino acids. CDR1 is GTSNPN, CDR2 SVGIG, per germline (reference sequence). V was pared by 5 bases and J by 8 bases, with 9 bases of the junction left unmatched. The CDR3 DNA is TGTGCCTGGGCTAGACAGGGGATAGGTACGCAGTATTTT. Translating it yields CAWARQGIGTQYF. Based on the CDR3 plus reference TRBV30 and TRBJ2-3, the full variable domain is SQTIHQWPATLVQPVGSPLSLECTVEGTSNPNLYWYRQAAGRGLQLLFYSVGIGQISSEVPQNLSASRPQDRQFILSSKKLLLSDSGFYLCAWARQGIGTQYFGPGTRLTVL.

The rearrangement joins TRBV5-5 to TRBJ2-3; a weak D match, TRBD1 (5 bases). This CDR3 spans 17 amino acids. Germline V gene sequence: CDR1 SGHKS, CDR2 YYEKEE (reference sequence). Trimming took 1 base from V and 0 from J, leaving 15 bases between them. The CDR3 DNA reads TGTGCCAGCAGCTTGAGTGCCAGGGTTTCTAGCACAGATACGCAGTATTTT. Its protein product is CASSLSARVSSTDTQYF.

The DNA for the CDR3 is TGTGCCAGCAGCTTAGCCGTCGGGGACAGGGGCCACCGGGAGCTGTTTTTT. It translates to CASSLAVGDRGHRELFF. This sequence joins TRBV7-8 and TRBJ2-2; 10 bases align to TRBD1. Germline trimming cut 0 bases from V and 9 bases from J; bases unmatched to any gene: 10. CDR3 size: 17 residues. Germline lookup yields CDR1 SGHVS and CDR2 FQNEAQ.

CDR3 in DNA: TGTGCCAGCAGCCCCTGGACAGGGGGCCATGAAGAGACCCAGTACTTC. This gives the protein CASSPWTGGHEETQYF. The gene calls are TRBV9 and TRBJ2-5; 11 nucleotides match TRBD1. CDR3 length: 16 amino acids. Looked up from germline, CDR1 is SGDLS and CDR2 is YYNGEE. Trimming removed 4 bases from V and 3 bases from J; junction bases left unmatched: 8. The full variable domain, in which reference TRBV9 and TRBJ2-5 provide the parts outside the CDR3, is DSGVTQTPKHLITATGQRVTLRCSPRSGDLSVYWYQQSLDQGLQFLIQYYNGEERAKGNILERFSAQQFPDLHSELNLSSLELGDSALYFCASSPWTGGHEETQYFGPGTRLLVL.

V is TRBV6-5 and J is TRBJ2-1, with a weak D call TRBD2 (5 bases). V was shortened by 7 bases and J by 0 bases, with 13 bases between the two germline ends. In germline, CDR1 is MNHEY, CDR2 SVGAGI. The CDR3 extends over 15 amino acids. The CDR3 loop reads CASTVAGVSYNEQFF. The CDR3 coding sequence is TGTGCCAGCACGGTTGCGGGCGTCTCCTACAATGAGCAGTTCTTC.

This clone was counted once. This sequence joins TRBV7-9 and TRBJ1-4; D uncertain. CDR1 SEHNR and CDR2 FQNEAQ come from the germline V gene (reference sequence). The CDR3 spans 14 residues. The V end lost 1 base, the J end lost 3 bases, and 6 bases lay between the germline ends. The CDR3 nucleotides read TGTGCCAGCAGCTTAGATTCATCTAATGAAAAACTGTTTTTT. Residues: CASSLDSSNEKLFF.

CDR3 in DNA: TGTGCCAGCAGCTTGGAGGGACAGGGGGCCTATCAGCCCCAGCATTTT. Protein sequence: CASSLEGQGAYQPQHF. This chain uses TRBV5-5 with TRBJ1-5; 12 bases agree with TRBD1. Germline CDR1 SGHKS, CDR2 YYEKEE (reference sequence). The CDR3 is 16 amino acids. The V segment lost 0 bases and the J segment 5 bases; nucleotides outside the gene matches: 3.

The J gene is TRBJ1-2, the V gene TRBV12-3 or TRBV12-4; D is unresolved. Between the trimmed V and J ends, which lost 5 bases and 0 bases, there was a span of 4 bases. The CDR3 covers 12 residues. CDR3 protein: CASSTANYGYTF. For the CDR3, the DNA is TGTGCCAGCAGTACAGCTAACTATGGCTACACCTTC.

This chain joins TRBV18 and TRBJ2-6, with D tentatively TRBD1 (5 bases). CDR1 is KGHSH, CDR2 LQKENI, per germline. This CDR3 has 18 residues. Trimming took off 5 bases at V and 4 bases at J, with 21 bases between the two ends. The chain's CDR3 is CASSSVDWGESGANVLTF. The CDR3 DNA reads as TGTGCCAGCTCATCAGTTGATTGGGGCGAGTCCGGGGCCAACGTCCTGACTTTC.

The table lists this clone with a count of one. The chain employs TRBV2 and TRBJ1-5, with 7 bases matching TRBD1. This CDR3 has 14 residues. Germline lookup yields CDR1 SNHLY and CDR2 FYNNEI. V gave up 7 bases and J gave up 4 bases; unmatched junction bases: 7. CDR3 bases: TGTGCCAGCATGCGACAGGGTTTAAATCAGCCCCAGCATTTT. Protein: CASMRQGLNQPQHF.

The CDR3 DNA follows: TGTGCCAGCAGCCCTCCCAGCACAGATACGCAGTATTTT. This gives the protein CASSPPSTDTQYF. V gene TRBV5-4 combines with J gene TRBJ2-3; D gene unclear. The length of the CDR3 is 13 residues. The germline gives CDR1 SGHNT, CDR2 YYREEE (reference sequence). V gave up 4 bases and J gave up 0 bases, with 6 bases separating them.

The V and J genes are TRBV7-8 and TRBJ2-7, with a tentative D call TRBD2 (7 bases). The CDR3 loop spans 17 amino acids. V was shortened by 4 bases and J by 0 bases, with 19 bases between the two germline ends. In germline, CDR1 is SGHVS, CDR2 FQNEAQ. The CDR3 here is CASSSLTGGSYSYEQYF. The CDR3 DNA is TGTGCCAGCAGCTCCCTGACGGGGGGCAGTTACTCCTACGAGCAGTACTTC.

The CDR3 DNA reads TGTGCCAGCAGCGTAGGGCTAGCGGGCCCAGATACGCAGTATTTT. This codes for CASSVGLAGPDTQYF. The V call is TRBV9, the J call TRBJ2-3; TRBD2 agrees at 8 bases. CDR1 is SGDLS, CDR2 YYNGEE, per germline. The CDR3 consists of 15 residues. Losses at the gene ends were 0 bases for V and 4 bases for J; bases not matched to a gene: 4.

This sequence joins TRBV4-1 and TRBJ2-5; 10 bases line up with TRBD2. V lost 2 bases to trimming and J lost 5 bases; unmatched junction nucleotides: 8. Germline V gives CDR1 MGHRA, CDR2 YSYEKL. The CDR3 is made up of 16 amino acids. CDR3 protein: CASSQRRLAGDETQYF. DNA for the CDR3: TGCGCCAGCAGCCAAAGGAGGCTAGCGGGAGATGAGACCCAGTACTTC.

The J gene is TRBJ2-4, the V gene TRBV5-3, with 8 bases identical to TRBD2. TRBV5-3 has ORF status, its function being uncertain. The CDR3 totals 17 residues. After removal of 4 bases from V and 5 bases from J, the junction contained 14 bases not matched to a gene. The CDR3 region has the DNA TGTGCCAGAAGCCGGACATTTATAACGGGACTAGAAAACATTCAGTACTTC. Translating gives CARSRTFITGLENIQYF.

This chain joins TRBV4-2 and TRBJ2-7, with D uncertain. Trimming stripped 1 base from V and 5 bases from J, with 9 bases between. The CDR3 length is 13 residues. The V gene's germline CDR1 is LGHNA and CDR2 YNFKEQ. CDR3 DNA: TGTGCCAGCAGCCAAGCAGTCCACAACGAGCAGTACTTC. It translates to CASSQAVHNEQYF.

V usage is TRBV28 and J usage is TRBJ2-7, with 9 bases fitting TRBD2. Germline V CDR1 and CDR2: MDHEN, SYDVKM. J lost 2 bases, V lost 5 bases, and 4 bases had no gene match. This CDR3 has 14 amino acids. The CDR3, as DNA: TGTGCCAGCAGTCCGAGCGGGAGGACCTACGAGCAGTACTTC. Protein product: CASSPSGRTYEQYF.

V is TRBV18 and J is TRBJ1-1, with D possibly matching TRBD1 (5 bases). The CDR3 extends over 13 amino acids. Germline V CDR1 and CDR2: KGHSH, LQKENI. V dropped 5 bases and J dropped 1 base, with 8 bases sitting between them. The CDR3 region has the DNA TGTGCCAGCTCAGGGGCCGGGAACACTGAAGCTTTCTTT. Its translation: CASSGAGNTEAFF. The whole variable domain, filled in from reference TRBV18 and TRBJ1-1, reads NAGVMQNPRHLVRRRGQEARLRCSPMKGHSHVYWYRQLPEEGLKFMVYLQKENIIDESGMPKERFSAEFPKEGPSILRIQQVVRGDSAAYFCASSGAGNTEAFFGQGTRLTVV.

The V and J genes are TRBV7-3 and TRBJ2-1; possible D gene TRBD2, 5 bases. Germline CDR1 is SGHTA and CDR2 is FQGTGA. The CDR3 spans 12 residues. The V gene lost 5 bases and the J gene lost 10 bases, with 12 bases spanning the gap. CDR3 in amino acids: CASSRGGLEQFF. The CDR3, as DNA: TGTGCCAGCAGCCGTGGCGGGTTAGAGCAGTTCTTC.

The chain combines TRBV14 with TRBJ2-7; TRBD1 agrees at 9 bases. From germline, CDR1 is SGHDN and CDR2 FVKESK. Germline trimming cut 1 base from V and 9 bases from J; bases unmatched to any gene: 4. CDR3 length equals 13 residues. The DNA for the CDR3 is TGTGCCAGCAGCCAAGCCGGGACAGGGAGGCAGTACTTC. It specifies CASSQAGTGRQYF.

This sequence joins TRBV7-2 and TRBJ1-2, with D maybe TRBD1 (6 bases). The V end lost 3 bases, the J end lost 0 bases, and 11 bases lay between the germline ends. The CDR3 is 15 residues long. The germline CDR1 and CDR2 sequences are SGHTA and FQGNSA. Here the CDR3 DNA reads TGTGCCAGCAGCTTCGCAGGGGTTACTAACTATGGCTACACCTTC. This codes for CASSFAGVTNYGYTF.

The chain uses TRBV30 and TRBJ2-4; tentative D call: TRBD1 (6 bases). V lost 4 bases to trimming and J lost 8 bases, with 9 bases between them. This CDR3 spans 11 amino acids. The germline V gene has CDR1 GTSNPN and CDR2 SVGIG (reference sequence). The CDR3 region is CAWTGADIQYF. In DNA, the CDR3 is TGTGCCTGGACAGGGGCGGACATTCAGTACTTC.

The sample holds one count of this clone. V gene TRBV12-2 combines with J gene TRBJ2-3; TRBD2 was called by the table and not checked on the DNA. TRBV12-2 is assigned pseudogene status. This CDR3 comprises 19 residues. The CDR3, as DNA: TGTGCAAGTCGGCCCACCAATAGCTTGTTGGCGGGGGGGTCGGATACGCAGTATTTT. Translating it yields CASRPTNSLLAGGSDTQYF.